This T cell receptor (beta chain) appears in the sequencing data of a study of cytomegalovirus exposure and HLA in healthy donors. Study findings and constraints: Usually a TCR sequence was rare, but some public TCRs were found in many donors.

Ten or more counts support this clone. The target antigen is unknown. Trimming removed 3 bases from V and 7 bases from J, with 12 bases in between. Per germline, CDR1 WNHNN and CDR2 SYGVQD (reference sequence). CDR3 length: 13 amino acids. Clones were sequenced by immunoSEQ multiplex PCR, and TCRdb holds only the in-frame ones, with some missing. The sample holds 150,000 to 200,000 clones, about 81% seen once. The specimen sequenced was PBMCs. This chain uses TRBV10-1 with TRBJ1-1; D may be TRBD1 (5 bases). This clonotype was obtained from a young woman in good health and CMV-seronegative. CDR3 DNA sequence: TGCGCCAGCAGTGAAGGGCCCAGGGATGAAGCTTTCTTT. This gives the protein CASSEGPRDEAFF.